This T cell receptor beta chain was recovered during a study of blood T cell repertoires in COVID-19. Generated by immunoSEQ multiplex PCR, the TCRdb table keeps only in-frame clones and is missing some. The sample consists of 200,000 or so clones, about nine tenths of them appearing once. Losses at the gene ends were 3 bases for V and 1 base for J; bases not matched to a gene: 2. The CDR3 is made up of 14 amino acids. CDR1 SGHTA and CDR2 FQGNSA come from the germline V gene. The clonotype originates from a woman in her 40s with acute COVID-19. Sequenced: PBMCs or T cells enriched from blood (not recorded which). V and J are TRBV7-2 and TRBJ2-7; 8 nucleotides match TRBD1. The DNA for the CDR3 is TGTGCCAGCAGCTTTGGACAGGGATCCTACGAGCAGTACTTC. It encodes CASSFGQGSYEQYF.